This TCR beta chain derives from a study of cytomegalovirus exposure and HLA in healthy donors listed by TCRdb under 2017. Study-wide context: A later analysis indicated that the 110 or so validation repertoires were generated on the platform also employed for the 700 or so repertoires of the first cohort. The aim of the study was to test whether cataloging public T cell receptors could identify signatures of past pathogen exposure. Besides the first cohort of more than 650 subjects, a separate validation cohort made up of over a hundred different subjects was used. To predict cytomegalovirus infection status, the study combined high-throughput TCR immunosequencing, statistical association of individual TCRs with disease status, and machine learning. Results the study describes overall, beyond this receptor: A few of the identified cytomegalovirus-associated TCR beta chains were confirmed in vitro to be specific for cytomegalovirus antigens. All 120 or so repertoires were used to score co-occurrence in the validation cohort in a later analysis, because that analysis had no HLA typing for the cohort. In both the original and validation cohorts, the classifier was reported to diagnose cytomegalovirus status with high specificity and sensitivity. It was suggested by the authors that the approach could potentially be generalized to other disease states and immunological phenotypes. A later analysis found that TCRs clustered in the first cohort also tended to co-occur in the roughly 120 validation repertoires, with 94% of cluster scores above 0. The study gave a list of some 150 TCR beta chains associated with cytomegalovirus. While some public TCRs were present in many individuals, most TCR sequences turned up only very rarely across donors.

The CDR3 covers 13 residues, taking in both the cysteine and the phenylalanine. Just the 39-base CDR3 DNA is kept, in frame starting at base 1. The germline V gene supplies CDR1 ENHRY and CDR2 SYGVKD. V trim: 6 bases; J trim: 5 bases; unmatched bases: 3. Donors formed part of the validation cohort, which comprised over a hundred subjects and was distinct from the first cohort of several hundred subjects. Library generation was performed with the immunoSEQ multiplex PCR assay. The authors processed their data as follows. A statistical classification framework was built for diagnosing cytomegalovirus status from the catalog of TCR beta chain sequences. The clones in this table, taken by TCRdb from immuneACCESS, are in-frame only. Not every clone is retained; where verified, under half of the shortfall comes from an unresolved V gene, and the cause of the rest is unknown. The D gene and trimming were derived from the DNA, and the V and J assignments and clone size from that table. The sample has 70,000 to 85,000 clones on record, around 94% of them singletons. About 2.1% of the sample rests with the top ten.

This clone appeared a single time. Its recognized antigen is unknown. Per-base qualities were not stored, and no clone one base away is much larger. The receptor comes from a woman aged 18-29 years in good health and CMV-seropositive. The sequence links TRBV10-3 to TRBJ1-5, with TRBD1 identical over 8 junction bases. Specimen: PBMCs. The nucleotide sequence is TGTGCCATCAGGGGACAGGTAGATCAGCCCCAGCATTTT. Translated, it reads CAIRGQVDQPQHF.